These 22 T cell receptor beta chains were all obtained from the same sample, sequenced in a study of cytomegalovirus exposure and HLA in healthy donors. 60 Vbeta and 13 Jbeta primers were used in PCR. The repertoire was sequenced with immunoSEQ multiplex PCR; TCRdb's copy has only in-frame clones and lacks some. The data hold about 150,000 clones, with over 65% observed a single time. The sample taken for sequencing was PBMCs. These receptors came from a woman in her twenties or thirties in good health and CMV-seropositive.

Notes on this clone: Other DNA sequences in this sample translate to the same CDR3. The CDR3 region has the DNA TGCAGCGTTGATGCGGCCTATGGCTACACCTTC. It specifies CSVDAAYGYTF. The J gene is TRBJ1-2, the V gene TRBV29-1, with D uncertain. Looked up from germline, CDR1 is SQVTM and CDR2 is ANQGSEA. CDR3 length equals 11 residues. The ends were cut back, 3 bases at V and 4 bases at J, with 6 bases in the middle.

In its sample, this clone was seen a few times. This chain connects TRBV5-6 to TRBJ2-5; TRBD1 matches 8 bases. Per germline, CDR1 SGHDT and CDR2 YYEEEE. CDR3 length: 13 residues. V dropped 5 bases and J dropped 6; count of bases not matched to a gene: 6. CDR3 nucleotides: TGTGCCAGCAGGTGGACAGGGAGTCAGACCCAGTACTTC. It encodes CASRWTGSQTQYF. Looking up the rest from reference TRBV5-6 and TRBJ2-5 gives the full variable domain: DAGVTQSPTHLIKTRGQQVTLRCSPKSGHDTVSWYQQALGQGPQFIFQYYEEEERQRGNFPDRFSGHQFPNYSSELNVNALLLGDSALYLCASRWTGSQTQYFGPGTRLLVL.

This chain uses TRBV7-9 with TRBJ2-5, with 7 bases identical to TRBD1. Trimming took 5 bases from V and 1 from J; bases not matched to a gene: 4. The CDR3 is 14 amino acids. Germline V gene data show CDR1 as SEHNR and CDR2 as FQNEAQ (reference sequence). The CDR3 loop reads CASSPDRFQETQYF. CDR3 sequence (DNA): TGTGCCAGCAGCCCGGACAGGTTCCAAGAGACCCAGTACTTC.

The rearrangement uses TRBV7-2 and TRBJ1-5; weak D call: TRBD1 (6 bases). Per the germline V gene, CDR1 is SGHTA and CDR2 is FQGNSA. The CDR3 runs 15 residues. Trimming took off 5 bases at V and 6 bases at J, with 17 bases between the two ends. CDR3 in DNA: TGTGCCAGCAGCGGTAGGACAGAAGGATCTCAGCCCCAGCATTTT. It yields the protein CASSGRTEGSQPQHF.

The gene calls are TRBV27 and TRBJ2-3; the match to TRBD1 covers 7 bases. Germline lookup yields CDR1 MNHEY and CDR2 SMNVEV (reference sequence). The J segment lost 2 bases and the V segment lost 8 bases, leaving 4 bases of the junction unmatched. The CDR3 is 13 amino acids. The CDR3 region is CASYDRATDTQYF. CDR3 bases: TGTGCCAGCTACGACAGGGCCACAGATACGCAGTATTTT.

The V call is TRBV28, the J call TRBJ2-2; 8 bases line up with TRBD1. Germline CDR1 MDHEN, CDR2 SYDVKM. V was clipped by 7 bases and J by 5 bases; unmatched bases: 9. This CDR3 is 15 amino acids long. CDR3 nucleotide sequence: TGTGCCAGCACCACAGGGGGGACTGTAACCGGGGAGCTGTTTTTT. This translates into CASTTGGTVTGELFF.

V and J are TRBV29-1 and TRBJ2-1; TRBD1 agrees at 10 bases. From germline, CDR1 is SQVTM and CDR2 ANQGSEA. CDR3 length: 13 residues. Trimming cost V 7 bases and J 12 bases; bases outside gene matches: 12. CDR3 nucleotides: TGCAGCGGGGTGGGGACAGGGGATTTTGGGCAGTTCTTC. Its translation: CSGVGTGDFGQFF.

The V and J genes are TRBV9 and TRBJ1-2, with a tentative D call TRBD1 (5 bases). Germline lookup yields CDR1 SGDLS and CDR2 YYNGEE. Trimming stripped 2 bases from V and 4 bases from J, with 12 bases between. The CDR3 is made up of 14 amino acids. CDR3 protein: CASSVAGLSYGYTF. The CDR3, as DNA: TGTGCCAGCAGCGTGGCGGGACTGAGCTATGGCTACACCTTC.

The V gene is TRBV5-1, the J gene TRBJ2-1, with D possibly TRBD1 on 5 matching bases. Deletions cut 1 base from V and 0 bases from J, with 14 bases between. Germline V gene lookup returns CDR1 SGHRS and CDR2 YFSETQ. The CDR3 runs 17 residues. The CDR3 protein is CASSLNPTTASYNEQFF. The CDR3 bases are TGCGCCAGCAGCTTGAACCCAACGACAGCCTCCTACAATGAGCAGTTCTTC.

The chain is built from TRBV5-4 and TRBJ1-1; D uncertain. CDR1 SGHNT and CDR2 YYREEE come from the germline V gene (reference sequence). Trimming took 4 bases from V and 0 from J, leaving 13 bases between them. There are 15 residues in the CDR3. DNA of the CDR3: TGTGCCAGCAGCCCCTCGAAACTCATGAACACTGAAGCTTTCTTT. Its protein product is CASSPSKLMNTEAFF. Based on the CDR3 plus reference TRBV5-4 and TRBJ1-1, the full variable domain is ETGVTQSPTHLIKTRGQQVTLRCSSQSGHNTVSWYQQALGQGPQFIFQYYREEENGRGNFPPRFSGLQFPNYSSELNVNALELDDSALYLCASSPSKLMNTEAFFGQGTRLTVV.

This rearrangement joins TRBV28 to TRBJ1-1; D gene unclear. The germline V and J ends were trimmed by 5 bases and 0 bases, with 19 bases remaining between them. This CDR3 is 17 amino acids long. The germline V gene encodes CDR1 MDHEN and CDR2 SYDVKM. CDR3 nucleotide sequence: TGTGCCAGCAGTGGAGAGGGTCGGGTTTCCATGAACACTGAAGCTTTCTTT. The encoded protein is CASSGEGRVSMNTEAFF.

By sample share, this clone is medium-sized. The DNA of the CDR3 is TGTGCCAGCAGCGCGACTAGCGGGGACCAAGAGACCCAGTACTTC. The encoded protein is CASSATSGDQETQYF. This chain links TRBV6-4 with TRBJ2-5; TRBD2 matches 11 bases. The CDR3 sequence is 15 residues long. J gave up 0 bases and V 6 bases, and 3 bases lay outside the gene matches. Germline V CDR1 and CDR2: MRHNA, SNTAGT.

The genes are TRBV7-2 and TRBJ2-5, with no clear D. Trimming shortened V by 1 base and J by 1 base, and 7 bases separated the two germline ends. The CDR3 runs to 14 residues. Germline-derived CDR1 and CDR2 are SGHTA and FQGNSA. The CDR3 spells CASSLVASQETQYF. The CDR3 nucleotides are TGTGCCAGCAGCTTAGTTGCTAGCCAAGAGACCCAGTACTTC.

Ten or more counts support this clone. The V gene is TRBV11-1, the J gene TRBJ1-1, with D unclear. Trimming removed 7 bases at V and 1 base at J, with 16 bases between. CDR3 length: 15 amino acids. The germline V gene has CDR1 SGHAT and CDR2 FQDESV (reference sequence). The CDR3: CASTFIGRGNTEAFF. The CDR3 DNA follows: TGTGCCAGCACCTTTATAGGTCGCGGGAACACTGAAGCTTTCTTT.

V is TRBV11-2 and J is TRBJ2-7; tentative D call: TRBD2 (5 bases). Trimming shortened V by 10 bases and J by 0 bases, and 10 bases separated the two germline ends. Per germline, CDR1 SGHAT and CDR2 FQNNGV. The CDR3 length is 12 residues. The CDR3 DNA reads as TGTGCCACCACGGGAAGCTCCTACGAGCAGTACTTC. Residues: CATTGSSYEQYF.

The DNA of the CDR3 is TGTGCCAGCAGTTTTAGGGGCGGGAGTAGCAACAATGAGCAGTTCTTC. Residues: CASSFRGGSSNNEQFF. This chain links TRBV28 with TRBJ2-1, with 7 bases that match TRBD2. V was pared by 3 bases and J by 5 bases, with 10 bases of the junction left unmatched. Germline CDR1 is MDHEN and CDR2 is SYDVKM. The CDR3 is made up of 16 amino acids.

The V and J genes are TRBV7-8 and TRBJ2-7; 8 bases are a match to TRBD2. CDR3 length: 14 amino acids. The J segment lost 3 bases and the V segment lost 3 bases, leaving 4 bases of the junction unmatched. CDR1 and CDR2 from the germline V gene are SGHVS and FQNEAQ. The CDR3 region is CASSFGTSGYEQYF. CDR3 DNA sequence: TGTGCCAGCAGCTTCGGTACTAGCGGCTACGAGCAGTACTTC.

The CDR3 sequence is CASSVSSGRVGEQFF. For the CDR3, the DNA is TGTGCCAGCAGTGTTTCTAGCGGGAGAGTCGGTGAGCAGTTCTTC. The J gene is TRBJ2-1, the V gene TRBV2; 10 nucleotides agree with TRBD2. CDR1 is SNHLY, CDR2 FYNNEI, per germline. The CDR3 runs 15 residues. The trim removed 4 bases at V and 9 bases at J, leaving 9 bases unmatched. Full variable domain (rest looked up from reference TRBV2 and TRBJ2-1): EPEVTQTPSHQVTQMGQEVILRCVPISNHLYFYWYRQILGQKVEFLVSFYNNEISEKSEIFDDQFSVERPDGSNFTLKIRSTKLEDSAMYFCASSVSSGRVGEQFFGPGTRLTVL.

This clone was counted only a few times. For the CDR3, the DNA is TGTGCCAGCAGCACCGGGGGGGGGCGGGCAGATACGCAGTATTTT. Translating it yields CASSTGGGRADTQYF. This rearrangement joins TRBV21-1 to TRBJ2-3; the D call in the table, TRBD2, was not verified against the DNA. TRBV21-1 is an annotated pseudogene. The CDR3 contains 15 residues.

The chain combines TRBV7-9 with TRBJ1-4; 7 bases fit TRBD1. Germline CDR1 SEHNR, CDR2 FQNEAQ (reference sequence). This CDR3 has 15 residues. The V gene end was trimmed by 1 base and the J gene end by 3 bases; junction bases not matched to a gene: 2. CDR3 loop: CASSLGQGPNEKLFF. CDR3 DNA sequence: TGTGCCAGCAGCTTAGGACAGGGACCTAATGAAAAACTGTTTTTT.

The chain employs TRBV10-3 and TRBJ2-3, with TRBD2 matching 9 bases. The CDR3 runs to 15 residues. The germline V gene has CDR1 ENHRY and CDR2 SYGVKD. J gave up 2 bases and V 7 bases, and 7 bases lay outside the gene matches. The DNA for the CDR3 is TGTGCCATCAATCCTAGCGGGACAGTCACAGATACGCAGTATTTT. Translation gives CAINPSGTVTDTQYF.

CDR3 protein: CASSLGGAVFLLDTQYF. The CDR3 nucleotides are TGCGCCAGCAGCTTGGGCGGGGCAGTTTTCCTATTGGATACGCAGTATTTT. V gene TRBV5-1 combines with J gene TRBJ2-3; D is possibly TRBD2 (6 bases). Germline CDR1 SGHRS, CDR2 YFSETQ. This CDR3 spans 17 amino acids. V lost 0 bases, J lost 6 bases, and 20 bases lay in between.